The next 9 T cell receptor beta chains were all read from a single sample in a study of cytomegalovirus exposure and HLA in healthy donors listed by TCRdb under 2017. The library was obtained by the immunoSEQ multiplex PCR assay. The clones in this table, taken by TCRdb from immuneACCESS, are in-frame only. Not every clone is retained; where verified, under half of the shortfall comes from an unresolved V gene, and the cause of the rest is unknown. Across this sample there are 98,000 or so clones, with 70% to 90% seen only once. The ten top clones hold 3% to 3.5% of the sample. Sequenced: PBMCs. These receptors were taken from a woman under 30 in good health and CMV-seronegative.

The chain has TRBV7-8 and TRBJ1-5; D might be TRBD1 (6 bases). CDR3 size: 14 residues. CDR1 and CDR2 (germline): SGHVS, FQNEAQ. V was clipped by 2 bases and J by 4 bases, with 9 bases between them. The CDR3 here is CASSLPGDNQPQHF. CDR3 nucleotides: TGTGCCAGCAGCTTACCAGGGGATAATCAGCCCCAGCATTTT.

This chain uses TRBV5-1 with TRBJ2-7; the match to TRBD1 covers 8 bases. This CDR3 spans 17 amino acids. With 3 bases clipped from V and 4 bases from J, the junction kept 15 bases outside the gene matches. CDR1 and CDR2 (germline): SGHRS, YFSETQ. The CDR3 DNA reads as TGCGCCAGCAGCTCAGAGCCGAGACAGGGGAATCGTTACGAGCAGTACTTC. Protein: CASSSEPRQGNRYEQYF.

The chain carries TRBV25-1 and TRBJ1-2, with 7 positions matching TRBD1. With V trimmed by 3 bases and J by 4 bases, 8 bases remained unmatched. The CDR3 runs to 15 residues. The germline V gene encodes CDR1 MGHDK and CDR2 SYGVNS. The CDR3 nucleotides read TGTGCCAGCAGTGATCCCTCGGGACAGTTCTATGGCTACACCTTC. This codes for CASSDPSGQFYGYTF.

The chain uses TRBV5-5 and TRBJ1-6; tentatively, D is TRBD1 (5 bases). The V end lost 1 base, the J end lost 7 bases, and 9 bases lay between the germline ends. Germline CDR1 and CDR2: SGHKS and YYEKEE (reference sequence). CDR3 size: 14 residues. This chain's CDR3 is CASSLTGVNSPLHF. The DNA of the CDR3 is TGTGCCAGCAGCTTGACAGGTGTGAATTCACCCCTCCACTTT.

The chain combines TRBV7-9 with TRBJ1-1; 7 bases are a match to TRBD1. The CDR3 is 13 residues long. The trim removed 6 bases at V and 2 bases at J, leaving 3 bases unmatched. CDR1 is SEHNR and CDR2 is FQNEAQ in the germline V gene (reference sequence). Written as DNA, the CDR3 is TGTGCCAGCAGTAGGGACAGCAACACTGAAGCTTTCTTT. Its translation: CASSRDSNTEAFF.

This sequence joins TRBV27 and TRBJ1-2; no clear D gene. The CDR3 covers 15 residues. Deletions cut 4 bases from V and 4 bases from J, with 16 bases between. CDR1 and CDR2 from the germline V gene are MNHEY and SMNVEV (reference sequence). The CDR3 protein is CASSSYLGKPYGYTF. The CDR3, as DNA: TGTGCCAGCAGTTCCTACTTGGGCAAACCCTATGGCTACACCTTC.

The chain has TRBV30 and TRBJ2-7, with D possibly TRBD2 on 5 matching bases. V was cut by 5 bases and J by 3 bases, with 14 bases left in between. The germline CDR1 and CDR2 sequences are GTSNPN and SVGIG (reference sequence). This CDR3 is built from 13 residues. The CDR3 nucleotides are TGTGCCTGGGAGGATCGGGGTATCTACGAGCAGTACTTC. It yields the protein CAWEDRGIYEQYF.

This chain uses TRBV19 with TRBJ1-1; possibly TRBD1 for D (5 bases). V was pared by 1 base and J by 7 bases, with 7 bases between. The CDR3 has 12 residues. Looked up from germline, CDR1 is LNHDA and CDR2 is SQIVND (reference sequence). CDR3: CASSIGRGEAFF. The CDR3 region has the DNA TGTGCCAGTAGTATAGGAAGGGGTGAAGCTTTCTTT.

J is TRBJ1-4 and V is TRBV27; perhaps TRBD1 as D (5 bases). This CDR3 region has 14 residues. Trimming pared 6 bases from V and 4 bases from J, leaving 12 bases between. Germline CDR1 and CDR2: MNHEY and SMNVEV (reference sequence). The CDR3 protein is CASSYRGHNEKLFF. The CDR3, as DNA: TGTGCCAGCAGCTATAGGGGCCATAATGAAAAACTGTTTTTT.